This T cell receptor beta chain stems from a study of cytomegalovirus exposure and HLA in healthy donors. Points from the study as a whole: The authors later linked a missense DCLRE1C variant to TCR beta V- and J-gene trimming. An analysis was carried out later, and it reportedly showed fewer N-insertions in an Asian-associated ancestry cluster than the approximately 700-donor mean. Several of the most significant clusters appeared linked to common viral pathogens, based on a later analysis.

Per the germline V gene, CDR1 is MNHNS and CDR2 is SASEGT. The V and J ends lost 2 bases and 1 base respectively, with 12 bases between them. The CDR3 contains 16 residues. As to this clone: Its specificity is unknown.

Primers included in the PCR were 60 Vbeta and 13 Jbeta primers. TCRdb's table, derived via immunoSEQ multiplex PCR, lists solely in-frame clones and lacks some. The data hold approximately 110,000 clones, with 77% observed a single time. The clonotype originates from a human donor in good health. The rearrangement links TRBV6-1 to TRBJ2-1, with D perhaps TRBD2 (6 bases). Sequencing was carried out using PBMCs. CDR3 nucleotide sequence: TGTGCCAGCAGTGAATCGGGGAGGCAATCCTACAATGAGCAGTTCTTC. Protein product: CASSESGRQSYNEQFF.